This section outlines one T cell receptor beta chain sequence together with its context. This sample is part of a study of blood T cell repertoires in COVID-19. Study-wide background: Acute-phase and convalescent COVID-19 samples originated in the United States, Italy and Spain. Sample material is recorded as cDNA or gDNA derived from T cells, B-cell-depleted T cells, or PBMCs.

As processed by the authors: For nucleated cells, counts were estimated from reference gene primer amplification. Assay used: immunoSEQ multiplex PCR; TCRdb lists only in-frame clones, some missing. V, J and clone size are those of that table, while D and trimming were read from the DNA. The sample holds tens of thousands of clones, roughly 82% seen once. CDR3 length equals 15 residues. CDR1 and CDR2 from the germline V gene are LNHDA and SQIVND (reference sequence). The V and J ends lost 1 base and 4 bases, in that order; junction bases with no gene match: 6. The sequenced sample consisted of peripheral blood. The sequence was collected from a human donor in a cohort sampled during active COVID-19. The chain has TRBV19 and TRBJ1-1, with TRBD1 matching over 7 bases. Written as DNA, the CDR3 is TGTGCCAGTAGTATAGGAGGGCAGGGGGGCACTGAAGCTTTCTTT. Residues: CASSIGGQGGTEAFF.